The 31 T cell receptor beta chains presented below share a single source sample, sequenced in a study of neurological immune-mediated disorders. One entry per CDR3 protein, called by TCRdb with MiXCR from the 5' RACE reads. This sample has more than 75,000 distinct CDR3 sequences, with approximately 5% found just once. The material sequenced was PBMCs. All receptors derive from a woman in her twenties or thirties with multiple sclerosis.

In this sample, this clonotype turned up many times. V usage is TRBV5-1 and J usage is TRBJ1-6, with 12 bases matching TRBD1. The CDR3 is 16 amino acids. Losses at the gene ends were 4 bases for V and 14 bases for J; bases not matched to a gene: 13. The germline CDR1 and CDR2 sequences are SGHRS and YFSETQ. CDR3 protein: CASSGIGTGGWSALHF. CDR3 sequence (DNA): TGCGCCAGCAGCGGAATAGGGACAGGGGGCTGGTCGGCCCTCCACTTT.

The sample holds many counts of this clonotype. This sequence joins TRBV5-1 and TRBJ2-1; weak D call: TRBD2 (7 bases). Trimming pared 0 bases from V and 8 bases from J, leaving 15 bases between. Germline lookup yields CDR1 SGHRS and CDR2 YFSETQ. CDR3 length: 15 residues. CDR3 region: CASSLGGGLSDEQFF. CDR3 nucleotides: TGCGCCAGCAGCTTGGGAGGGGGACTATCGGATGAGCAGTTCTTC.

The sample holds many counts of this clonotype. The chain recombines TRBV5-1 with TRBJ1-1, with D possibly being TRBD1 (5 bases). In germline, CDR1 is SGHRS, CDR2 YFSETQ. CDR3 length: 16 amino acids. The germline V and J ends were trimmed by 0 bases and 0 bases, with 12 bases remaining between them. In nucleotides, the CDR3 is TGCGCCAGCAGCTTGGAGGACATCAGTATGAACACTGAAGCTTTCTTT. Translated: CASSLEDISMNTEAFF.

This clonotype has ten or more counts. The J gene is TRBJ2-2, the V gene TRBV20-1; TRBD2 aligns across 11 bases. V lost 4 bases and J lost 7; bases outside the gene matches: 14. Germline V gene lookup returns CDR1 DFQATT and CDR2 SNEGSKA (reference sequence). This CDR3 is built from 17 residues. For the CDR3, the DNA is TGCAGTGCTACTTCAACGGTAGCGGGGGGGCCGATCGGGGAGCTGTTTTTT. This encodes CSATSTVAGGPIGELFF.

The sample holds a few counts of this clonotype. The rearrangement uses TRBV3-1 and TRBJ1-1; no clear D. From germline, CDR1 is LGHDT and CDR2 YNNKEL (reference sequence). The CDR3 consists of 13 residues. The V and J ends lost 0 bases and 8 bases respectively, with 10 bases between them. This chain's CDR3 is CASSQDYGGEAFF. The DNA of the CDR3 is TGTGCCAGCAGCCAAGATTACGGTGGAGAAGCTTTCTTT.

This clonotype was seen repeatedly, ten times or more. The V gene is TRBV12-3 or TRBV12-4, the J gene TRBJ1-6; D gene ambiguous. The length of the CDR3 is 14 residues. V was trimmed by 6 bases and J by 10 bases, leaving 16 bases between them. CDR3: CASSLQLEGSPLHF. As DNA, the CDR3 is TGTGCCAGCAGCCTGCAATTGGAAGGATCACCCCTCCACTTT.

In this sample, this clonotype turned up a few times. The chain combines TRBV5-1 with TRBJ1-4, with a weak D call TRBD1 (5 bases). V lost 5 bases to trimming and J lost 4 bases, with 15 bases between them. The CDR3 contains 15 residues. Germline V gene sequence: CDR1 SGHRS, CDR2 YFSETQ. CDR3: CASSVQGGSNEKLFF. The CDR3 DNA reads TGCGCCAGCAGTGTTCAGGGAGGAAGTAATGAAAAACTGTTTTTT.

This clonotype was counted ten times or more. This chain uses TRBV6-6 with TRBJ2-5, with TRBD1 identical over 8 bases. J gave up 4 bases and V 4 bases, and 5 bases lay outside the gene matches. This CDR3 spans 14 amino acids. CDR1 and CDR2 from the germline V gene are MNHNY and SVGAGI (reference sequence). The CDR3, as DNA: TGTGCCAGCAGTTCGGACAGGGCCGTAGAGACCCAGTACTTC. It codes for CASSSDRAVETQYF.

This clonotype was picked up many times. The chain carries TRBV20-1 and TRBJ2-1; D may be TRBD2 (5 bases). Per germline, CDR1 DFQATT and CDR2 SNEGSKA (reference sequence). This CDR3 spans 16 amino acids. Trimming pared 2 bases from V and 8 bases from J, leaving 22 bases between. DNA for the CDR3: TGCAGTGCTAGACCCTGGTCGCGGGTCGCTCTAGATGAGCAGTTCTTC. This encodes CSARPWSRVALDEQFF.

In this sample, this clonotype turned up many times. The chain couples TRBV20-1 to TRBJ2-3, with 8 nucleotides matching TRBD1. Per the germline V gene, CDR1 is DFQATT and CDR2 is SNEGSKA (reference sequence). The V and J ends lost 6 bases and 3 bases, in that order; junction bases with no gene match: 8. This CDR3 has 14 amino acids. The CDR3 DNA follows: TGCAGTGCCCCCCGGCAGGGGGCAACAGATACGCAGTATTTT. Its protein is CSAPRQGATDTQYF.

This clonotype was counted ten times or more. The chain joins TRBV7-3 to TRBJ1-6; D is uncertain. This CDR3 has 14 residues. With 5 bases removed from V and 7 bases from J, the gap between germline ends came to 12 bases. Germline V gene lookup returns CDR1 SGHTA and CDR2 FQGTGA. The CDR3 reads CASSPSGLNSPLHF. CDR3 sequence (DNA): TGTGCCAGCAGCCCTTCGGGCCTAAATTCACCCCTCCACTTT.

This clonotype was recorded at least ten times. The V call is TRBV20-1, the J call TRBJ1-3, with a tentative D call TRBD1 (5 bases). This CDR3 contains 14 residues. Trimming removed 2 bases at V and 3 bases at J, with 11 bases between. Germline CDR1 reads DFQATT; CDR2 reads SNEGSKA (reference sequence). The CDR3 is CSARPTAYGNTIYF. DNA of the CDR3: TGCAGTGCTAGACCGACAGCCTATGGAAACACCATATATTTT.

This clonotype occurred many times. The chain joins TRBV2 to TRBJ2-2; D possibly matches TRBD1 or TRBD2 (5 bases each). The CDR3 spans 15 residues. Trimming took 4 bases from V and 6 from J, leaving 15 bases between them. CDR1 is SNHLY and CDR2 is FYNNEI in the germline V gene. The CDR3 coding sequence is TGTGCCAGCAGTGGAACGGGGCCACGGTCCGGGGAGCTGTTTTTT. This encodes CASSGTGPRSGELFF. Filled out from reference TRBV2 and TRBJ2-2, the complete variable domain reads EPEVTQTPSHQVTQMGQEVILRCVPISNHLYFYWYRQILGQKVEFLVSFYNNEISEKSEIFDDQFSVERPDGSNFTLKIRSTKLEDSAMYFCASSGTGPRSGELFFGEGSRLTVL.

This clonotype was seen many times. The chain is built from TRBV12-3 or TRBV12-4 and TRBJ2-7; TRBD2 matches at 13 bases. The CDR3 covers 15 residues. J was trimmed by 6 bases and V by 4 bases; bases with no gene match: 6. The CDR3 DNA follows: TGTGCCAGCAGTTCAGGACTAGCGGGAGTAGGCGAGCAGTACTTC. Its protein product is CASSSGLAGVGEQYF.

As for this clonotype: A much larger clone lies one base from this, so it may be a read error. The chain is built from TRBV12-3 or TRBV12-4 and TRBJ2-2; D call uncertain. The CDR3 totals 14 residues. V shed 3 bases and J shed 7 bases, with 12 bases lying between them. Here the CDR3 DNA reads TGTGCCAGCAGTTTCAATGGCGACCACGGGGAGCTGTTTTTT. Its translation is CASSFNGDHGELFF.

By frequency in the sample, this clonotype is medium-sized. CDR3 loop: CSARPGTSGWDEQFF. CDR3 coding DNA: TGCAGTGCTAGACCCGGGACTAGCGGGTGGGATGAGCAGTTCTTC. The genes are TRBV20-1 and TRBJ2-1, with TRBD2 matching over 12 bases. Germline V lookup: CDR1 DFQATT, CDR2 SNEGSKA (reference sequence). The J segment lost 8 bases and the V segment lost 2 bases, leaving 7 bases of the junction unmatched. This CDR3 is built from 15 residues.

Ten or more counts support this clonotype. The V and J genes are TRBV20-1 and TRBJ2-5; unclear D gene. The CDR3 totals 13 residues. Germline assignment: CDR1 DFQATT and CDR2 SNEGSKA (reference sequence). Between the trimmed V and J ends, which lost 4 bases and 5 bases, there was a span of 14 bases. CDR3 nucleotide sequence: TGCAGTGCTACCCATGGGGTAGGGGAGACCCAGTACTTC. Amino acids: CSATHGVGETQYF.

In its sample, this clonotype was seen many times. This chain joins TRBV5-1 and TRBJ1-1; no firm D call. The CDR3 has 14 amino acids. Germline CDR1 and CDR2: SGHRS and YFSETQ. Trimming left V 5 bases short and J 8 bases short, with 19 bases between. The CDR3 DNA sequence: TGCGCCAGCAGGCTGGACCCTCCCGATCGGGAAGCTTTCTTT. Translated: CASRLDPPDREAFF.

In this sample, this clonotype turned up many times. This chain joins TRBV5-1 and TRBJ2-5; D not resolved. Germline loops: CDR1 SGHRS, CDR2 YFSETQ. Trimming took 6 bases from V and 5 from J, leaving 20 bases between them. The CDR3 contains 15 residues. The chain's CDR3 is CASKEGLGIIETQYF. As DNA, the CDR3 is TGCGCCAGCAAAGAAGGCCTAGGAATAATCGAGACCCAGTACTTC.

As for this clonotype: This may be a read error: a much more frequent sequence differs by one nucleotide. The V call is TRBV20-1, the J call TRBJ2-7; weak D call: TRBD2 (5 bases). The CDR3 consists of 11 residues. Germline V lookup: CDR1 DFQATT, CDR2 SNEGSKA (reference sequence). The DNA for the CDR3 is TGCAGAGCTACGGACTTTTACGAGCAGTACTTC. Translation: CRATDFYEQYF.

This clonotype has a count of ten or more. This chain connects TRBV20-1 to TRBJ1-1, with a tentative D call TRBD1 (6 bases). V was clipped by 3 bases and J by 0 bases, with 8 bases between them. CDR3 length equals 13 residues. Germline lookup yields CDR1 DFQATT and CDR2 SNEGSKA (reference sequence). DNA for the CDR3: TGCAGTGCTAGCGGGGACATGAACACTGAAGCTTTCTTT. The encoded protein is CSASGDMNTEAFF.

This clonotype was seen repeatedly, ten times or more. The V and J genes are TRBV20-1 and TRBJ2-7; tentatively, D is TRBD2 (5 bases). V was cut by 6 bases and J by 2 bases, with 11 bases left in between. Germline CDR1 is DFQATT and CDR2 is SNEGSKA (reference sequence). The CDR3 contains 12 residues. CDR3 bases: TGCAGTGCCTCGAGCGGACCCTACGAGCAGTACGTC. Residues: CSASSGPYEQYV.

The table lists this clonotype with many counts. The CDR3 DNA follows: TGTGCCAGTAGTATTCGGGGTGGTGAGCAGTTCTTC. It specifies CASSIRGGEQFF. The chain is built from TRBV19 and TRBJ2-1; possible D gene TRBD2, 5 bases. V lost 3 bases, J lost 9 bases, and 9 bases lay in between. Per the germline V gene, CDR1 is LNHDA and CDR2 is SQIVND (reference sequence). CDR3 length: 12 residues.

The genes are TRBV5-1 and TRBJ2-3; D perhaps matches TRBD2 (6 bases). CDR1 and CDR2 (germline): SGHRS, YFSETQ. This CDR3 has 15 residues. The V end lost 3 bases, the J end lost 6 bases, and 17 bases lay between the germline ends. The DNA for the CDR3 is TGCGCCAGCAGCTCCGGGGGTTCGTGGTTGGATACGCAGTATTTT. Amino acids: CASSSGGSWLDTQYF. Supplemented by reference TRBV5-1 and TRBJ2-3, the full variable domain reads KAGVTQTPRYLIKTRGQQVTLSCSPISGHRSVSWYQQTPGQGLQFLFEYFSETQRNKGNFPGRFSGRQFSNSRSEMNVSTLELGDSALYLCASSSGGSWLDTQYFGPGTRLTVL.

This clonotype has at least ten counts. The CDR3 nucleotides read TGCAGTGCTAGACTAACTAGCGGGAGGCCTAGCTCCTACGAGCAGTACTTC. Protein product: CSARLTSGRPSSYEQYF. The V gene is TRBV20-1, the J gene TRBJ2-7, with 12 bases that match TRBD2. The V gene end was trimmed by 2 bases and the J gene end by 0 bases; junction bases not matched to a gene: 8. CDR3 size: 17 residues. Germline V gene sequence: CDR1 DFQATT, CDR2 SNEGSKA (reference sequence).

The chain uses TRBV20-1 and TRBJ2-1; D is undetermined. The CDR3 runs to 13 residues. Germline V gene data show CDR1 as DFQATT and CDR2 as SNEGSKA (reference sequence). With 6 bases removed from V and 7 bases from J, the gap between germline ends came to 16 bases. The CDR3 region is CSAPSDSQNEQFF. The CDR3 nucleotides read TGCAGTGCCCCCAGTGACTCACAAAATGAGCAGTTCTTC.

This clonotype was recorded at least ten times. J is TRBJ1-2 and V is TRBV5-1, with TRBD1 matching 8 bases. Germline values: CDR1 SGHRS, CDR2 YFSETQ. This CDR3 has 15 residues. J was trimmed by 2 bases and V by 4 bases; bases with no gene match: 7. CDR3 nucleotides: TGCGCCAGCAGCACCCCGGGACAGGAAAACTATGGCTACACCTTC. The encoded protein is CASSTPGQENYGYTF.

For the CDR3, the DNA is TGCGCCAGCAGCTTGGATGGGGGCGGAAACACCATATATTTT. It translates to CASSLDGGGNTIYF. The chain recombines TRBV5-1 with TRBJ1-3, with a tentative D call TRBD1 (6 bases). Germline V CDR1 and CDR2: SGHRS, YFSETQ. The V and J ends lost 0 bases and 4 bases respectively, with 8 bases between them. This CDR3 is 14 amino acids long.

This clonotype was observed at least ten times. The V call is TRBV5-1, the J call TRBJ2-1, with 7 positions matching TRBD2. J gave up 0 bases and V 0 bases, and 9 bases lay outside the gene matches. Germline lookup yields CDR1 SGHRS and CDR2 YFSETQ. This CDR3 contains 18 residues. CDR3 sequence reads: CASSLAETSESSYNEQFF. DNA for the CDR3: TGCGCCAGCAGCTTGGCCGAAACTAGCGAGAGCTCCTACAATGAGCAGTTCTTC. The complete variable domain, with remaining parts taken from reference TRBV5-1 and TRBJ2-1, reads KAGVTQTPRYLIKTRGQQVTLSCSPISGHRSVSWYQQTPGQGLQFLFEYFSETQRNKGNFPGRFSGRQFSNSRSEMNVSTLELGDSALYLCASSLAETSESSYNEQFFGPGTRLTVL.

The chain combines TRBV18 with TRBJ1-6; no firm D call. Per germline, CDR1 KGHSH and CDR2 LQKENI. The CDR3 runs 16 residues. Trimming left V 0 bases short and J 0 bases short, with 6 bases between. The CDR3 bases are TGTGCCAGCTCACCACCGTCCAGCTCCTATAATTCACCCCTCCACTTT. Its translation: CASSPPSSSYNSPLHF.

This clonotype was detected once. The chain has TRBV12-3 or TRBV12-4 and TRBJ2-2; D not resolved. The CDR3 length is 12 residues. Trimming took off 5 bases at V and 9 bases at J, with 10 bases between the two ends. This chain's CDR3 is CASSTGPRELFF. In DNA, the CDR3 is TGTGCCAGCAGTACCGGCCCTCGGGAGCTGTTTTTT.